These 29 T cell receptor beta chains were all obtained from the same sample, sequenced in a study of vaccination and CD4 T cells after COVID-19. CD4+ T cells that had been cultured provided DNA sequenced with the Oncomine TCR Beta short-read assay. One entry per CDR3 protein results from TCRdb running MiXCR on the PCR reads. The data show thousands of distinct CDR3 sequences, with 60% seen just once and 32% held by the top ten. Treatment indicated: roughly 10-day PBMC culture with coronavirus spike peptide pools or control peptides (ViraFEST assay). These receptors have no identified antigens. Sequencing input: CD4+ T cells from blood, cultured in vitro. These receptors all stem from a human donor who had recovered from COVID-19.

This clonotype was found a few times. The chain has TRBV20-1 and TRBJ2-3; the match to TRBD2 covers 13 bases. Germline CDR1 is DFQATT and CDR2 is SNEGSKA (reference sequence). The CDR3 is made up of 16 amino acids. V lost 6 bases and J lost 0; bases outside the gene matches: 6. The CDR3 loop reads CSAGLAGASSTDTQYF. The CDR3 DNA reads TGCAGTGCAGGACTAGCGGGGGCCTCTAGCACAGATACGCAGTATTTT.

V and J are TRBV6-4 and TRBJ2-2; 9 bases are shared with TRBD2. Germline V lookup: CDR1 MRHNA, CDR2 SNTAGT. The CDR3 runs to 15 residues. With V trimmed by 6 bases and J by 4 bases, 6 bases remained unmatched. The CDR3 DNA reads as TGTGCCAGCAGCCCTAGCGGGATGAGCACCGGGGAGCTGTTTTTT. It translates to CASSPSGMSTGELFF.

The CDR3 region is CASSYRRGGQETQYF. CDR3 nucleotide sequence: TGTGCCAGCAGTTACAGGCGGGGGGGCCAAGAGACCCAGTACTTC. The V and J genes are TRBV6-5 and TRBJ2-5; the match to TRBD2 covers 9 bases. The V and J ends lost 2 bases and 1 base, in that order; junction bases with no gene match: 2. Germline V gene sequence: CDR1 MNHEY, CDR2 SVGAGI. The CDR3 runs 15 residues.

V and J are TRBV7-9 and TRBJ1-2; TRBD1 matches at 9 bases. Unmatched junction bases numbered 4, after V lost 5 bases and J lost 6 bases. This CDR3 is 13 amino acids long. The germline V gene has CDR1 SEHNR and CDR2 FQNEAQ (reference sequence). The CDR3 nucleotides are TGTGCCAGCAGCCCAAGGACAGGGGATGGCTACACCTTC. Protein product: CASSPRTGDGYTF.

The V and J genes are TRBV28 and TRBJ1-2; D is possibly TRBD1 (6 bases). The V gene lost 6 bases and the J gene lost 2 bases, with 10 bases spanning the gap. This CDR3 spans 13 amino acids. Germline lookup yields CDR1 MDHEN and CDR2 SYDVKM. The CDR3 DNA reads as TGTGCCAGCAGCTCCGGACAGAACTATGGCTACACCTTC. Translating gives CASSSGQNYGYTF.

The chain recombines TRBV4-3 with TRBJ1-2; 9 bases match TRBD1. The CDR3 contains 15 residues. Germline lookup yields CDR1 LGHNA and CDR2 YSLEER. V lost 1 base, J lost 8 bases, and 8 bases stayed unmatched. The CDR3 nucleotides read TGCGCCAGCAGCCAAGCGTTGGGACAGGGTCGAGGCTACACCTTC. It translates to CASSQALGQGRGYTF.

This clonotype was counted a few times. The J gene is TRBJ2-5, the V gene TRBV6-1, with 8 positions matching TRBD1. Unmatched junction bases numbered 1, after V lost 8 bases and J lost 2 bases. CDR1 is MNHNS and CDR2 is SASEGT in the germline V gene. The CDR3 length is 12 residues. CDR3 in DNA: TGTGCCAGCTGGGACAGGCAAGAGACCCAGTACTTC. This codes for CASWDRQETQYF.

The chain links TRBV20-1 to TRBJ2-1; maybe TRBD2 (6 bases). This CDR3 region has 14 residues. With 5 bases removed from V and 4 bases from J, the gap between germline ends came to 15 bases. Germline CDR1 is DFQATT and CDR2 is SNEGSKA (reference sequence). CDR3 protein: CSAYGASAYNEQFF. The DNA of the CDR3 is TGCAGTGCTTATGGCGCTAGCGCGTACAATGAGCAGTTCTTC.

The rearrangement joins TRBV5-1 to TRBJ1-1; no reliable D call. The germline CDR1 and CDR2 sequences are SGHRS and YFSETQ. V lost 1 base and J 0 bases, leaving 7 bases between the germline ends. CDR3 size: 14 residues. The CDR3 here is CASSLSEVNTEAFF. The CDR3 region has the DNA TGCGCCAGCAGCTTGTCAGAAGTGAACACTGAAGCTTTCTTT. The complete variable domain, with remaining parts taken from reference TRBV5-1 and TRBJ1-1, reads KAGVTQTPRYLIKTRGQQVTLSCSPISGHRSVSWYQQTPGQGLQFLFEYFSETQRNKGNFPGRFSGRQFSNSRSEMNVSTLELGDSALYLCASSLSEVNTEAFFGQGTRLTVV.

The chain couples TRBV27 to TRBJ2-7; D uncertain. The V and J ends lost 8 bases and 3 bases respectively, with 8 bases between them. The CDR3 runs 11 residues. CDR1 and CDR2 from the germline V gene are MNHEY and SMNVEV (reference sequence). The CDR3, as DNA: TGTGCCAGCCCTCGATACTACGAGCAGTACTTC. It is translated as CASPRYYEQYF.

The chain joins TRBV10-3 to TRBJ2-7; TRBD1 matches 8 bases. Germline assignment: CDR1 ENHRY and CDR2 SYGVKD. The CDR3 length is 16 residues. With 7 bases clipped from V and 6 bases from J, the junction kept 17 bases outside the gene matches. CDR3 DNA sequence: TGTGCCATCAATAGTCTGGGGACAGGATCACCGTCCGAGCAGTACTTC. It specifies CAINSLGTGSPSEQYF.

The chain has TRBV7-9 and TRBJ2-3, with 8 bases fitting TRBD1. The CDR3 sequence is 14 residues long. The J segment lost 5 bases and the V segment lost 3 bases, leaving 4 bases of the junction unmatched. Germline loops: CDR1 SEHNR, CDR2 FQNEAQ (reference sequence). CDR3 in DNA: TGTGCCAGCAGCTTCAGGGGGCAAGGAGATACGCAGTATTTT. It encodes CASSFRGQGDTQYF.

By frequency in the sample, this clonotype is medium-sized. The chain combines TRBV7-3 with TRBJ2-7, with 10 positions matching TRBD2. The CDR3 runs to 14 residues. V dropped 5 bases and J dropped 6; count of bases not matched to a gene: 7. Germline CDR1 reads SGHTA; CDR2 reads FQGTGA. The CDR3 nucleotides are TGTGCCAGCAGCCCCTCTAGCGGGAGCGCCGAGCAGTACTTC. This sequence encodes CASSPSSGSAEQYF. Drawing the rest from reference TRBV7-3 and TRBJ2-7, the complete variable domain is GAGVSQTPSNKVTEKGKYVELRCDPISGHTALYWYRQSLGQGPEFLIYFQGTGAADDSGLPNDRFFAVRPEGSVSTLKIQRTERGDSAVYLCASSPSSGSAEQYFGPGTRLTVT.

This clonotype was observed a handful of times. The genes are TRBV6-1 and TRBJ1-2, with 8 bases that match TRBD1. V lost 7 bases to trimming and J lost 9 bases; unmatched junction nucleotides: 7. There are 12 residues in the CDR3. Germline CDR1 and CDR2: MNHNS and SASEGT. Here the CDR3 reads CASTGQGWSYTF. The CDR3 DNA sequence: TGTGCCAGCACCGGACAGGGATGGAGCTACACCTTC.

This clonotype was detected only a few times. This chain links TRBV7-2 with TRBJ2-5; 11 bases match TRBD1. Germline lookup yields CDR1 SGHTA and CDR2 FQGNSA. This CDR3 comprises 16 residues. V was pared by 4 bases and J by 4 bases, with 8 bases of the junction left unmatched. The CDR3 nucleotides are TGTGCCAGCAGCTCAAGGACGGGGACAGGGGGAGAGACCCAGTACTTC. Amino acids: CASSSRTGTGGETQYF. The complete variable domain, with remaining parts taken from reference TRBV7-2 and TRBJ2-5, reads GAGVSQSPSNKVTEKGKDVELRCDPISGHTALYWYRQSLGQGLEFLIYFQGNSAPDKSGLPSDRFSAERTGGSVSTLTIQRTQQEDSAVYLCASSSRTGTGGETQYFGPGTRLLVL.

V gene TRBV28 combines with J gene TRBJ1-2, with unresolved D. Trimming took 2 bases from V and 0 from J, leaving 4 bases between them. The germline V gene has CDR1 MDHEN and CDR2 SYDVKM. This CDR3 region has 13 residues. Written as DNA, the CDR3 is TGTGCCAGCAGTTTAGATGCTAACTATGGCTACACCTTC. Its protein is CASSLDANYGYTF.

This clonotype is deemed medium-sized. In nucleotides, the CDR3 is TGTGCCAGCAGTTTAGCGGGGGGAAATCAGCCCCAGCATTTT. This translates into CASSLAGGNQPQHF. J is TRBJ1-5 and V is TRBV12-3 or TRBV12-4, with a weak D call TRBD1 (5 bases). The CDR3 loop spans 14 amino acids. V was cut by 0 bases and J by 4 bases, with 7 bases left in between.

The chain carries TRBV20-1 and TRBJ2-2; D not resolved. From germline, CDR1 is DFQATT and CDR2 SNEGSKA (reference sequence). Trimming took off 5 bases at V and 1 base at J, with 8 bases between the two ends. CDR3 length: 13 amino acids. The DNA of the CDR3 is TGCAGTGCTTTTCAAGGGAACACCGGGGAGCTGTTTTTT. Encoded protein: CSAFQGNTGELFF.

The chain links TRBV5-8 to TRBJ1-6, with D perhaps matching TRBD1 (6 bases). Germline V lookup: CDR1 SGHTS, CDR2 YDEGEE. V gave up 1 base and J gave up 0 bases, with 8 bases separating them. CDR3 length: 16 residues. The CDR3 DNA reads TGTGCCAGCAGCTTGAGGGGGAGCTCCTATAATTCACCCCTCCACTTT. Amino acid sequence: CASSLRGSSYNSPLHF.

The V call is TRBV7-9, the J call TRBJ2-3; D remains unclear. Per germline, CDR1 SEHNR and CDR2 FQNEAQ (reference sequence). V was shortened by 1 base and J by 7 bases, with 6 bases between the two germline ends. The CDR3 runs 12 residues. CDR3 DNA: TGTGCCAGCAGCTTAGGGGGATATACGCAGTATTTT. Its translation is CASSLGGYTQYF.

The gene calls are TRBV7-2 and TRBJ2-2; D is unclear. The CDR3 runs to 15 residues. The germline V gene has CDR1 SGHTA and CDR2 FQGNSA. Trimming removed 8 bases at V and 2 bases at J, with 15 bases between. CDR3 nucleotide sequence: TGTGCCAGCCAGTCACAGAGACCCAACACCGGGGAGCTGTTTTTT. Protein: CASQSQRPNTGELFF.

The chain couples TRBV7-8 to TRBJ1-6, with D hard to call. V dropped 5 bases and J dropped 0 bases, with 11 bases sitting between them. CDR3 size: 16 residues. Germline CDR1 is SGHVS and CDR2 is FQNEAQ. The CDR3 nucleotides are TGTGCCAGCAGCACCACCGCGGGCTCCTATAATTCACCCCTCCACTTT. Translation: CASSTTAGSYNSPLHF.

The chain recombines TRBV7-2 with TRBJ1-2, with D unclear. Trimming shortened V by 2 bases and J by 7 bases, and 17 bases separated the two germline ends. Germline assignment: CDR1 SGHTA and CDR2 FQGNSA. The CDR3 is made up of 15 amino acids. In DNA form, the CDR3 reads TGTGCCAGCAGCTTAAGGTCGGAGTATGCGTCTGGCTACACCTTC. This gives the protein CASSLRSEYASGYTF.

This clonotype showed up just a few times. The chain couples TRBV15 to TRBJ2-7; D unresolved. Germline CDR1 is LNHNV and CDR2 is YYDKDF (reference sequence). Trimming removed 5 bases from V and 4 bases from J, with 27 bases in between. There are 18 residues in the CDR3. In DNA form, the CDR3 reads TGTGCCACCAGCGAGACCGGAACGTTTGGCGTACCGATATACGAGCAGTACTTC. It codes for CATSETGTFGVPIYEQYF. The complete variable domain, with remaining parts taken from reference TRBV15 and TRBJ2-7, reads DAMVIQNPRYQVTQFGKPVTLSCSQTLNHNVMYWYQQKSSQAPKLLFHYYDKDFNNEADTPDNFQSRRPNTSFCFLDIRSPGLGDTAMYLCATSETGTFGVPIYEQYFGPGTRLTVT.

The chain recombines TRBV19 with TRBJ2-3, with a tentative D call TRBD1 (8 bases). The CDR3 runs to 16 residues. Trimming removed 6 bases from V and 2 bases from J, with 18 bases in between. Germline CDR1 is LNHDA and CDR2 is SQIVND (reference sequence). The CDR3 sequence is CASRDRVRGNTDTQYF. In nucleotides, the CDR3 is TGTGCCAGTAGGGACAGGGTGCGGGGGAACACAGATACGCAGTATTTT.

By its share, this clonotype is medium-sized. The chain carries TRBV2 and TRBJ2-7, with 9 positions matching TRBD2. Trimming removed 4 bases from V and 7 bases from J; junction bases left unmatched: 11. CDR3 size: 15 residues. The germline CDR1 and CDR2 sequences are SNHLY and FYNNEI. The CDR3 DNA reads as TGTGCCAGCAGTGGAAGAGGCGGGGGGGCCTGGGAGCAGTACTTC. It is translated as CASSGRGGGAWEQYF.

This clonotype has more than one count but fewer than ten. The chain combines TRBV10-3 with TRBJ1-5; no clear D gene. In germline, CDR1 is ENHRY, CDR2 SYGVKD. Trimming removed 8 bases from V and 0 bases from J, with 8 bases in between. CDR3 length: 13 residues. In nucleotides, the CDR3 is TGTGCCATCGGCTCGGATAGCAATCAGCCCCAGCATTTT. Its translation: CAIGSDSNQPQHF.

V gene TRBV2 combines with J gene TRBJ2-3, with D possibly being TRBD1 (6 bases). CDR1 is SNHLY and CDR2 is FYNNEI in the germline V gene. V lost 5 bases to trimming and J lost 2 bases, with 14 bases between them. The CDR3 is 15 amino acids. This CDR3 is CASSLRGGLTDTQYF. The CDR3 nucleotides are TGTGCCAGCAGTCTGAGAGGGGGTCTCACAGATACGCAGTATTTT.

The genes are TRBV5-1 and TRBJ2-5; maybe TRBD2 (5 bases). V dropped 4 bases and J dropped 10 bases, with 20 bases sitting between them. The CDR3 loop spans 14 amino acids. Germline lookup yields CDR1 SGHRS and CDR2 YFSETQ. CDR3 coding DNA: TGCGCCAGCAGCATCACCTCGACTATCCTCGTCCAGTACTTC. Protein: CASSITSTILVQYF.